This passage covers 14 T cell receptor beta chains from one sample sequenced in a study of OX40 agonist ivuxolimab in advanced cancers. The method was immunoSEQ multiplex PCR; TCRdb's version includes in-frame clones alone and lacks a portion of them. The data contain around 31,000 clones, less than 90% of them seen just once; the ten biggest clones take up around 39%. Sequences were derived from CD4+ or CD8+ T cells sorted from blood, sampled in a trial of the OX40 agonist ivuxolimab. All receptors come from an adult with an advanced solid tumor such as melanoma, head and neck, liver or kidney cancer.

This chain connects TRBV28 to TRBJ1-1; tentatively, D is TRBD1 (5 bases). This CDR3 comprises 12 residues. Trimming took 5 bases from V and 6 from J, leaving 10 bases between them. CDR1 and CDR2 (germline): MDHEN, SYDVKM. The CDR3 region is CASSPLGAEAFF. In DNA form, the CDR3 reads TGTGCCAGCAGTCCTCTGGGGGCTGAAGCTTTCTTT.

This clone was recorded a few times. The chain couples TRBV6-4 to TRBJ2-1; 10 bases are shared with TRBD2. Per germline, CDR1 MRHNA and CDR2 SNTAGT. V shed 6 bases, J shed 7 bases, and the junction held 6 bases outside the gene matches. The CDR3 runs to 14 residues. CDR3 in amino acids: CASSQASGSNEQFF. CDR3 DNA sequence: TGTGCCAGCAGCCAGGCTAGCGGGAGTAATGAGCAGTTCTTC.

This clone was picked up one time. This chain links TRBV27 with TRBJ1-5; D is uncertain. CDR3 size: 14 residues. Looked up from germline, CDR1 is MNHEY and CDR2 is SMNVEV (reference sequence). V was pared by 8 bases and J by 0 bases, with 11 bases between. CDR3 region: CASRTRDSNQPQHF. The CDR3 DNA follows: TGTGCCAGCCGGACGCGAGATAGCAATCAGCCCCAGCATTTT.

This clone was picked up one time. This chain joins TRBV2 and TRBJ2-3; TRBD1 agrees at 8 bases. The CDR3 length is 13 residues. Per the germline V gene, CDR1 is SNHLY and CDR2 is FYNNEI. The CDR3 region is CAFPGQATDTQYF. The DNA for the CDR3 is TGTGCGTTTCCGGGACAGGCGACAGATACGCAGTATTTT.

This chain uses TRBV25-1 with TRBJ2-5; D unresolved. V lost 5 bases, J lost 1 base, and 17 bases lay in between. This CDR3 comprises 16 residues. Looked up from germline, CDR1 is MGHDK and CDR2 is SYGVNS. CDR3 region: CASSPREVLAQETQYF. CDR3 sequence (DNA): TGTGCCAGCAGTCCCCGTGAGGTTCTGGCCCAAGAGACCCAGTACTTC.

The gene calls are TRBV7-9 and TRBJ2-3; TRBD2 aligns across 8 bases. The ends lost 5 bases at V and 0 bases at J; junction bases unmatched: 7. Germline lookup yields CDR1 SEHNR and CDR2 FQNEAQ (reference sequence). The CDR3 covers 16 residues. The CDR3 DNA is TGTGCCAGCAGCCATTTACTAGCGGCAAGCACAGATACGCAGTATTTT. It yields the protein CASSHLLAASTDTQYF.

V gene TRBV4-2 combines with J gene TRBJ2-4; possibly TRBD1 for D (6 bases). The germline V gene has CDR1 LGHNA and CDR2 YNFKEQ. Deletions cut 2 bases from V and 2 bases from J, with 10 bases between. This CDR3 comprises 15 residues. The CDR3 DNA sequence: TGTGCCAGCAGCCAAACCACAGGGTCCAAAAACATTCAGTACTTC. This gives the protein CASSQTTGSKNIQYF.

J is TRBJ1-6 and V is TRBV2, with TRBD1 as a possible D gene (6 bases). The CDR3 has 15 amino acids. Per germline, CDR1 SNHLY and CDR2 FYNNEI. V shed 6 bases and J shed 8 bases, with 17 bases lying between them. This chain's CDR3 is CASRVLGGNDSPLHF. CDR3 in DNA: TGTGCCAGCAGGGTGCTGGGGGGCAACGATTCACCCCTCCACTTT.

This clone was seen only a few times. The chain joins TRBV9 to TRBJ1-2; 9 bases are shared with TRBD1. Trimming cost V 3 bases and J 4 bases; bases outside gene matches: 4. This CDR3 contains 14 residues. CDR1 and CDR2 from the germline V gene are SGDLS and YYNGEE. CDR3: CASSETGGIYGYTF. The CDR3 DNA reads TGTGCCAGCAGCGAGACAGGGGGAATCTATGGCTACACCTTC.

The chain couples TRBV27 to TRBJ2-7, with 7 bases fitting TRBD2. This CDR3 is built from 15 residues. Germline CDR1 and CDR2: MNHEY and SMNVEV (reference sequence). V lost 5 bases, J lost 0 bases, and 7 bases stayed unmatched. CDR3 residues: CASSPLAGSSYEQYF. The CDR3 bases are TGTGCCAGCAGTCCGTTAGCGGGTAGCTCCTACGAGCAGTACTTC.

The chain has TRBV4-1 and TRBJ2-7, with 11 bases fitting TRBD2. The CDR3 totals 15 residues. J lost 3 bases, V lost 3 bases, and 4 bases had no gene match. Germline V gives CDR1 MGHRA, CDR2 YSYEKL. CDR3: CASSQIGTSGYEQYF. The CDR3 DNA sequence: TGCGCCAGCAGCCAGATAGGGACTAGCGGCTACGAGCAGTACTTC.

The chain combines TRBV11-2 with TRBJ2-1; a weak D match, TRBD2 (5 bases). V dropped 5 bases and J dropped 3 bases, with 17 bases sitting between them. The CDR3 has 16 residues. CDR1 and CDR2 from the germline V gene are SGHAT and FQNNGV. The CDR3 loop reads CASSLVRGRSYNEQFF. CDR3 in DNA: TGTGCCAGCAGCCTTGTACGGGGTCGTAGCTACAATGAGCAGTTCTTC.

V usage is TRBV4-3 and J usage is TRBJ2-1; 9 bases agree with TRBD2. J gave up 2 bases and V 0 bases, and 8 bases lay outside the gene matches. This CDR3 is 18 amino acids long. Germline lookup yields CDR1 LGHNA and CDR2 YSLEER. In DNA form, the CDR3 reads TGCGCCAGCAGCCAAGATCTAGCGGGATCATCTCCCTACAATGAGCAGTTCTTC. Residues: CASSQDLAGSSPYNEQFF.

This chain joins TRBV6-5 and TRBJ2-3, with D possibly being TRBD1 (6 bases). Germline CDR1 MNHEY, CDR2 SVGAGI. CDR3 length: 14 amino acids. Between the trimmed V and J ends, which lost 6 bases and 4 bases, there was a span of 14 bases. The CDR3 DNA sequence: TGTGCCAGCAGCCCCAAGGACAGCGCAGATACGCAGTATTTT. The encoded protein is CASSPKDSADTQYF.